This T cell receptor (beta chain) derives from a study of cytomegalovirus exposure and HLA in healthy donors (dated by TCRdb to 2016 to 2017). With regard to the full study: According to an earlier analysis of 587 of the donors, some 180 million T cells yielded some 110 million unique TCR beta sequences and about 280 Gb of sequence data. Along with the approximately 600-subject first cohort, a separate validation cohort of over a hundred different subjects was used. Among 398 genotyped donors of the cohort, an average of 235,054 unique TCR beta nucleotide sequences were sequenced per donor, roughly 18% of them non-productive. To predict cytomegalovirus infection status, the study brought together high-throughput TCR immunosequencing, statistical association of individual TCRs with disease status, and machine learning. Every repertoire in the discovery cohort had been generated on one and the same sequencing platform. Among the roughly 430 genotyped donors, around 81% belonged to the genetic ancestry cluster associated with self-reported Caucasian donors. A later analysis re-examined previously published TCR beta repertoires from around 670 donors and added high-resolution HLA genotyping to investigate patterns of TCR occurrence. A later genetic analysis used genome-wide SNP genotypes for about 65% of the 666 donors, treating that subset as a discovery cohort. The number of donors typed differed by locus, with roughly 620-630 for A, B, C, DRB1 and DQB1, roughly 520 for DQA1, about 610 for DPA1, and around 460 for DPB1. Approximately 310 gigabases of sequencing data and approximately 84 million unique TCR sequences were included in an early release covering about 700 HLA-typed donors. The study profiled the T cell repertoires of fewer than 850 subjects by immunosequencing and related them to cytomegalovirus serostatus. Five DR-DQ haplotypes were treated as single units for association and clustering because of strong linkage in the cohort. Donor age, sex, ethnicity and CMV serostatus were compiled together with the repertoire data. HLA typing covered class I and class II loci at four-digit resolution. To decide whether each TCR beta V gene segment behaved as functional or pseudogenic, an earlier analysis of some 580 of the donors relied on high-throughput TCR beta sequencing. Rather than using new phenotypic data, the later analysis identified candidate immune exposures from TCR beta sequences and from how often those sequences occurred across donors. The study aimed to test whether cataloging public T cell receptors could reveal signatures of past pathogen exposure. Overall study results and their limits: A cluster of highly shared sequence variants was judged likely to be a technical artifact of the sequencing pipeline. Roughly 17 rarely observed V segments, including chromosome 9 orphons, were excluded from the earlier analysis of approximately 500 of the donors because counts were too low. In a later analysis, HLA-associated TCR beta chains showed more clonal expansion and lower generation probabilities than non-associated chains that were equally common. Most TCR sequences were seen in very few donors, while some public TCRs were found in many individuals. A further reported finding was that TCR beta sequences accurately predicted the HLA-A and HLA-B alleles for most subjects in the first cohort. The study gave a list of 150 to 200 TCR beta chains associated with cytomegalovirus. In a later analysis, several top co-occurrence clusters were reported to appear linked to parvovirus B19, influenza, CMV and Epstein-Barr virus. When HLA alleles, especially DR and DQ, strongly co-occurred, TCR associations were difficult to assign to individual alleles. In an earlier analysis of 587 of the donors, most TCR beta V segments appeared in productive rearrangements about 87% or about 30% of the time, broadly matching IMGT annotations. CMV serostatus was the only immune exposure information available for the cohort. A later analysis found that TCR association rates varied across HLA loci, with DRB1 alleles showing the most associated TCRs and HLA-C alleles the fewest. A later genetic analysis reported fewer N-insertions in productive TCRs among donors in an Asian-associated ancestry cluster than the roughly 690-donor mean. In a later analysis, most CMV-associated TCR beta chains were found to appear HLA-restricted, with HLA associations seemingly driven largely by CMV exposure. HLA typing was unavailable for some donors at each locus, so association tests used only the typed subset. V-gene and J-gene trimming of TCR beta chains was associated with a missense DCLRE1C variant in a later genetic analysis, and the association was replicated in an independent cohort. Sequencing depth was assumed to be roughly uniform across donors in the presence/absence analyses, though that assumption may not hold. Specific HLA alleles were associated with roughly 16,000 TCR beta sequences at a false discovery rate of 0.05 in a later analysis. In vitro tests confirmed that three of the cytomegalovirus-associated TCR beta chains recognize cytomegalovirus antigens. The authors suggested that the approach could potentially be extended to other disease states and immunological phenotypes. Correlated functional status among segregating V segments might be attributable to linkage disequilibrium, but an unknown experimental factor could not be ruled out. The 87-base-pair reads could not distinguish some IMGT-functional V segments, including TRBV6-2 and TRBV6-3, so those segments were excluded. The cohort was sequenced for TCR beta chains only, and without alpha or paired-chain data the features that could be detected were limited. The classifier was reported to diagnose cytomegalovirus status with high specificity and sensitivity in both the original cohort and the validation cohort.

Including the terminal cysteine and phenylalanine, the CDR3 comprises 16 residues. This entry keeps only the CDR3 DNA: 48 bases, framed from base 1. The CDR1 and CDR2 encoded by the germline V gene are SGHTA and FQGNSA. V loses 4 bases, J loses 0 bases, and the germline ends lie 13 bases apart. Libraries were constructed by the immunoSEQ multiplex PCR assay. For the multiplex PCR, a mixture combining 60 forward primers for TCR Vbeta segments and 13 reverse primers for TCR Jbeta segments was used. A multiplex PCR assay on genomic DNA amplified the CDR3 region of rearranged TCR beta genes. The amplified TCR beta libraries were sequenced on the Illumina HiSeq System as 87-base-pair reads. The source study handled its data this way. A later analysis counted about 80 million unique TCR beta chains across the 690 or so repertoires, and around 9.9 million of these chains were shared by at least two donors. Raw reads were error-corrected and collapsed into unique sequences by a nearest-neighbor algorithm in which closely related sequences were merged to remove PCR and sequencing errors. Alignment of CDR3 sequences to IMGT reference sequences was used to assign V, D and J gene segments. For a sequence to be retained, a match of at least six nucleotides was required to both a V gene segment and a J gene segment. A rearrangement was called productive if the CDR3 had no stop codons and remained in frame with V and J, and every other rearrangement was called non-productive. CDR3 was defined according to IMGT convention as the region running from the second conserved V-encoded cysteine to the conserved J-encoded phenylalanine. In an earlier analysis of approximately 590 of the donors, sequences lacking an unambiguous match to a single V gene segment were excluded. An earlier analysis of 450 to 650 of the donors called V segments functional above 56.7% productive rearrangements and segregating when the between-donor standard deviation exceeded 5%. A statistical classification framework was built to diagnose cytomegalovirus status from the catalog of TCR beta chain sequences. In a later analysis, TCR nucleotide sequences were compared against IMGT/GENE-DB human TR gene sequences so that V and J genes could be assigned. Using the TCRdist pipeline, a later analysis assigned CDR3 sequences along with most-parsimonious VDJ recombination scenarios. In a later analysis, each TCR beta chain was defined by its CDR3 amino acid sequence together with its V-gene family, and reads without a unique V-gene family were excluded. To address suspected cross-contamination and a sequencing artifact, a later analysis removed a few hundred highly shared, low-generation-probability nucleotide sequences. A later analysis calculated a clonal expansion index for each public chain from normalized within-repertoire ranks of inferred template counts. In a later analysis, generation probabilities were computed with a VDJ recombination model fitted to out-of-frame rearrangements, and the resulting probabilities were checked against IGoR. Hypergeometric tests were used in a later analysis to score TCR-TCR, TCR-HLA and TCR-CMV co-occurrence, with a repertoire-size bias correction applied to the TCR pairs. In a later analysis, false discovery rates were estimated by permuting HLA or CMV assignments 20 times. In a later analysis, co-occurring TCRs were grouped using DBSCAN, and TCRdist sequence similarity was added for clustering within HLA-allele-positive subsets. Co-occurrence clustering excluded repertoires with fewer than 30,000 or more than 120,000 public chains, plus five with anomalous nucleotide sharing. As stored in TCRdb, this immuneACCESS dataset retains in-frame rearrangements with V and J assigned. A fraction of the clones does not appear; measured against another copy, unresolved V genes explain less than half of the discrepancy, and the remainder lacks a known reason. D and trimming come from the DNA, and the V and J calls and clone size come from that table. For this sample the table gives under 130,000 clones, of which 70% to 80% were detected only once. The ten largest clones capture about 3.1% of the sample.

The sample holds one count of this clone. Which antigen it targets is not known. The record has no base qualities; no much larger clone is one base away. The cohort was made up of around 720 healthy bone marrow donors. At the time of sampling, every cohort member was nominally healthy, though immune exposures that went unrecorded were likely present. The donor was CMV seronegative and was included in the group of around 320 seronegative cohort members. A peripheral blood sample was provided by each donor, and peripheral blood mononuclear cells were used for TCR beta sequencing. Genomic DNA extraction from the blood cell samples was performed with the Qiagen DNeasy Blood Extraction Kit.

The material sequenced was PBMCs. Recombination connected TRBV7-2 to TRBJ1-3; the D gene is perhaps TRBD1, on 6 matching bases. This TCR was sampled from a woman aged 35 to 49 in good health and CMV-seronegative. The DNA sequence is TGTGCCAGCAGCTCAAACAGGGCGTCCTCTGGAAACACCATATATTTT. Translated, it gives CASSSNRASSGNTIYF.